These 8 T cell receptor beta chains originate from one sample sequenced in a study of identical twins. TCRdb processed the 5' RACE reads anew with MiXCR; each CDR3 protein has one entry. The sample records approximately 670,000 distinct CDR3 sequences, less than 7% being singletons. What was sequenced was naive T cells sorted from blood. These receptors originate from a man aged 18 to 30 in good health.

This clonotype was picked up many times. This chain joins TRBV3-1 and TRBJ2-1; 10 bases map to TRBD2. Germline V gene lookup returns CDR1 LGHDT and CDR2 YNNKEL (reference sequence). V was pared by 1 base and J by 1 base, with 10 bases of the junction left unmatched. The CDR3 has 19 residues. CDR3 coding DNA: TGTGCCAGCAGCCAAGCGGGAGCGGGAGGGCCGGGTTCCTACAATGAGCAGTTCTTC. Amino acid sequence: CASSQAGAGGPGSYNEQFF.

This chain connects TRBV20-1 to TRBJ2-1, with D perhaps being TRBD1 or TRBD2 (5 bases each). V lost 1 base and J lost 7, with 17 bases in between. Germline values: CDR1 DFQATT, CDR2 SNEGSKA (reference sequence). The CDR3 consists of 15 residues. CDR3 DNA: TGCAGTGCTAGAGTCGGGGCGGGCAGACCGAATGAGCAGTTCTTC. Its translation: CSARVGAGRPNEQFF.

This clonotype was counted a few times. The J gene is TRBJ2-7, the V gene TRBV12-3 or TRBV12-4; D might be TRBD1 (5 bases). There are 13 residues in the CDR3. V lost 1 base, J lost 4 bases, and 8 bases lay in between. CDR3 protein: CASSLETGYEQYF. In DNA, the CDR3 is TGTGCCAGCAGTTTAGAAACAGGTTACGAGCAGTACTTC.

This chain uses TRBV15 with TRBJ2-7; D unclear. With 3 bases removed from V and 6 bases from J, the gap between germline ends came to 9 bases. Germline-derived CDR1 and CDR2 are LNHNV and YYDKDF (reference sequence). This CDR3 spans 12 amino acids. The chain's CDR3 is CATSSGVREQYF. In DNA form, the CDR3 reads TGTGCCACCAGCAGTGGGGTTCGCGAGCAGTACTTC.

This clonotype was seen only a few times. The rearrangement uses TRBV5-1 and TRBJ2-5; the D gene is possibly TRBD2 (5 bases). CDR3 length: 16 amino acids. The ends were cut back, 6 bases at V and 5 bases at J, with 23 bases in the middle. Germline-derived CDR1 and CDR2 are SGHRS and YFSETQ. This chain's CDR3 is CASKTTSGPERETQYF. The CDR3 DNA reads TGCGCCAGCAAAACAACTTCCGGGCCGGAGCGGGAGACCCAGTACTTC.

The chain joins TRBV4-1 to TRBJ2-1, with 9 bases aligning to TRBD2. The CDR3 loop spans 16 amino acids. Germline V CDR1 and CDR2: MGHRA, YSYEKL. J gave up 8 bases and V 5 bases, and 13 bases lay outside the gene matches. CDR3 in DNA: TGCGCCAGCAGCGCCCGTAGCGGGAGTAAGTTCGATGAGCAGTTCTTC. It encodes CASSARSGSKFDEQFF.

The table lists this clonotype with many counts. V is TRBV6-2 or TRBV6-3 and J is TRBJ2-6, with D possibly being TRBD2 (5 bases). Germline assignment: CDR1 MNHEY and CDR2 SVGEGT. This CDR3 has 16 residues. Trimming left V 8 bases short and J 0 bases short, with 14 bases between. CDR3 sequence: CASVGSVNSGANVLTF. CDR3 DNA: TGTGCCAGCGTTGGTAGCGTCAACTCTGGGGCCAACGTCCTGACTTTC.

V is TRBV7-2 and J is TRBJ1-1; 8 bases map to TRBD1. This CDR3 has 17 residues. Germline lookup yields CDR1 SGHTA and CDR2 FQGNSA. With V trimmed by 3 bases and J by 4 bases, 13 bases remained unmatched. The CDR3 bases are TGTGCCAGCAGCTTGGACAGGGCCCGACGGACCGGCACTGAAGCTTTCTTT. Amino acid sequence: CASSLDRARRTGTEAFF.